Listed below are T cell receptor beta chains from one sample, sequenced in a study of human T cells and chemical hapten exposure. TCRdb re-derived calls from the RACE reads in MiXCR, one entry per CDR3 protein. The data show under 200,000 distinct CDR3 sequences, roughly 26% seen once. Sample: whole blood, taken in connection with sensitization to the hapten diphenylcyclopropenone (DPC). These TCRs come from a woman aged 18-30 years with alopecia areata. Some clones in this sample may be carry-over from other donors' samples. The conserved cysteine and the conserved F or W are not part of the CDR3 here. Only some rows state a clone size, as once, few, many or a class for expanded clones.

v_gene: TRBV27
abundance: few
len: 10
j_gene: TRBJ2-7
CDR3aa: ASSSSPYEQY

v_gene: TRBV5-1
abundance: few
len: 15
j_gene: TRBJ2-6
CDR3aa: ASSLELASSGANVLT

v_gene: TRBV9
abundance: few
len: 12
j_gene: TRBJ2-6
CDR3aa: ASSAVPGANVLT

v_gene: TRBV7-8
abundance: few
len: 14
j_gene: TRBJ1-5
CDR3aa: ASSWKGGYGNQPQH

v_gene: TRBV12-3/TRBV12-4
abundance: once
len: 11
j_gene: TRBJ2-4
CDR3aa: ASSLETARIRY

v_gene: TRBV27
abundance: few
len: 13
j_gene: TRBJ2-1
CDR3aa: ASSVLVSSYNEQF

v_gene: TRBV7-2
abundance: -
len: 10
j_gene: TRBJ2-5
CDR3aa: ASSVLGLDQY

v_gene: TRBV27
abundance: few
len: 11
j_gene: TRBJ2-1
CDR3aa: ASSYTGQLEQF

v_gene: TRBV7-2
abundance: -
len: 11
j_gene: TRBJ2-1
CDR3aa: ASSLLGGNEQF

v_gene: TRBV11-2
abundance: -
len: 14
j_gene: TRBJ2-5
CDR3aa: ASSYSGLAVQETQY

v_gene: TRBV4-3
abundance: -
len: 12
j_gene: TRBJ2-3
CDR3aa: ASSQTGVRDTQY

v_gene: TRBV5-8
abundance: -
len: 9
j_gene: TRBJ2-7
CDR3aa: ASSVAYEQY

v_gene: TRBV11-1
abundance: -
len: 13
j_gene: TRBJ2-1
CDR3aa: ASSLRQGLYNEQF

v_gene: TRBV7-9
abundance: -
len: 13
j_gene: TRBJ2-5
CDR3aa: ASSSPTSGQETQY

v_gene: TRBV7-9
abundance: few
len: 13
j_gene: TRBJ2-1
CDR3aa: ASSFTRTSLDEQF

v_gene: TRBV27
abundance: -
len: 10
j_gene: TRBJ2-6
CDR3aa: ASSLGANVLT

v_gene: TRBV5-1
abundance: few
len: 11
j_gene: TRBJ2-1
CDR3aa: ASSFGSTNEQF

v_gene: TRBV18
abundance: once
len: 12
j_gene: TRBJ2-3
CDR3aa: ASSPFNGGDTQY

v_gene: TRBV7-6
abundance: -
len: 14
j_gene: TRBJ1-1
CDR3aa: ASSIRSTGAYTEAF

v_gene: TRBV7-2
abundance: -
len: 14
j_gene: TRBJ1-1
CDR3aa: ASSWGLWQKNTEAF

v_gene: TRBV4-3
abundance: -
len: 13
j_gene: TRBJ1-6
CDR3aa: ASSQDQGGDSPLH

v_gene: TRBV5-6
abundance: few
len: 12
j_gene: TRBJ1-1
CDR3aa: ASSMDRDNTEAF

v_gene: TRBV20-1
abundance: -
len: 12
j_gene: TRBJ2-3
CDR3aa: SASSGAVPDTQY

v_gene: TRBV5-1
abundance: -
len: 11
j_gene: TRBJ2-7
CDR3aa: ASSSRTDYEQY

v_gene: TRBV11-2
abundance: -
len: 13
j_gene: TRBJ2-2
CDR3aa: ASSLGAGVTGELF

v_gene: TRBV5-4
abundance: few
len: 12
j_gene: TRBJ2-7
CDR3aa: ASSFRDYSGEQY

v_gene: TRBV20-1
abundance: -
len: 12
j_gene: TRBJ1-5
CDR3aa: SARVQGGNQPQH

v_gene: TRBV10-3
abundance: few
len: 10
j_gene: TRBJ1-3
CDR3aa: AIGGPGNTIY

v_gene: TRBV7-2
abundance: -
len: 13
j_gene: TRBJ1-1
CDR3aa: ASSLGWGGATEAF